This TCR beta chain is drawn from a study of shared T cell receptors in the human thymus. Clones were read by immunoSEQ multiplex PCR, and TCRdb kept only the in-frame ones, dropping some. The table records some 660,000 clones, approximately 89% of them present only once. The CDR3 spans 15 residues. From germline, CDR1 is LGHNA and CDR2 YSLEER. With V trimmed by 0 bases and J by 8 bases, 2 bases remained unmatched. These sequences were also reported in another study, on human thymus T cells.

Sequencing was done on a sample of thymocytes. The sequence was collected from a boy younger than two with a congenital heart defect. The genes are TRBV4-3 and TRBJ1-6; the match to TRBD1 covers 9 bases. CDR3 region: CASSQEGQGYSPLHF. As DNA, the CDR3 is TGCGCCAGCAGCCAAGAGGGACAGGGATATTCACCCCTCCACTTT.